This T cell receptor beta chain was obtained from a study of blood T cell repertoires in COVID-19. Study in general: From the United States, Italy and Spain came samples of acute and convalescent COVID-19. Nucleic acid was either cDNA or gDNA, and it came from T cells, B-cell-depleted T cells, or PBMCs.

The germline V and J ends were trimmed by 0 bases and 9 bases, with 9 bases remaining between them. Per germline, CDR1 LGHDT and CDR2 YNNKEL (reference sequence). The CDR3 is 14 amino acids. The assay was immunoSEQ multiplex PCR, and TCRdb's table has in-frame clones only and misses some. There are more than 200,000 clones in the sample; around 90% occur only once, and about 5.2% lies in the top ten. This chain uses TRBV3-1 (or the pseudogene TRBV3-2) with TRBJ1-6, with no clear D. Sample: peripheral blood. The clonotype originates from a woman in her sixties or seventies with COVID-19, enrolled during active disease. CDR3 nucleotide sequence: TGTGCCAGCAGCCAAGATCCCGCCGGTTCACCCCTCCACTTT. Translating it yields CASSQDPAGSPLHF.